Listed here are 24 T cell receptor beta chains from one sample, sequenced in a study of blood T cell repertoires in COVID-19. This table comes from immunoSEQ multiplex PCR, and its TCRdb copy is limited to in-frame clones, with some not included. Of approximately 210,000 clones listed, about four fifths were seen once; the top ten hold roughly 3.5%. The sequenced sample consisted of PBMCs or T cells enriched from blood (not recorded which). These receptors were taken from an older woman who had recovered from COVID-19.

The chain combines TRBV10-3 with TRBJ1-2; D may be TRBD1 (5 bases). The V gene lost 4 bases and the J gene lost 0 bases, with 12 bases spanning the gap. Per germline, CDR1 ENHRY and CDR2 SYGVKD. This CDR3 comprises 15 residues. CDR3 protein: CAISATGNTNYGYTF. The CDR3 DNA reads as TGTGCCATCAGTGCCACAGGCAATACTAACTATGGCTACACCTTC.

The chain combines TRBV29-1 with TRBJ1-5, with 7 bases fitting TRBD1. The CDR3 extends over 11 amino acids. The germline V gene encodes CDR1 SQVTM and CDR2 ANQGSEA. The junction had 3 bases not matched to a gene; V was cut back by 8 bases and J by 5 bases. CDR3 sequence reads: CSRTGDQPQHF. For the CDR3, the DNA is TGCAGCAGGACAGGAGATCAGCCCCAGCATTTT.

This clone has only a few counts. V is TRBV7-6 and J is TRBJ1-4, with D unresolved. Germline CDR1 reads SGHVS; CDR2 reads FNYEAQ. There are 13 residues in the CDR3. Trimming left V 6 bases short and J 6 bases short, with 11 bases between. CDR3 in amino acids: CASSRQSDEKLFF. Here the CDR3 DNA reads TGTGCCAGCAGTCGCCAGTCTGATGAAAAACTGTTTTTT.

The CDR3 nucleotides read TGTGCCAGCAGCCACGTTAACGGGGTGTCGGGGGGGAGATACAATGAGCAGTTCTTC. This encodes CASSHVNGVSGGRYNEQFF. The chain links TRBV4-2 to TRBJ2-1; TRBD2 agrees at 8 bases. The CDR3 is 19 amino acids. The V gene end was trimmed by 3 bases and the J gene end by 4 bases; junction bases not matched to a gene: 17. CDR1 LGHNA and CDR2 YNFKEQ come from the germline V gene.

V gene TRBV29-1 combines with J gene TRBJ2-3; 7 positions agree with TRBD1. This CDR3 is 14 amino acids long. J gave up 4 bases and V 5 bases, and 9 bases lay outside the gene matches. Per germline, CDR1 SQVTM and CDR2 ANQGSEA. The CDR3 loop is CSVLIQGFADTQYF. The CDR3 DNA follows: TGCAGCGTTCTAATACAGGGGTTCGCAGATACGCAGTATTTT.

This clone showed up just a few times. The genes are TRBV27 and TRBJ1-1, with TRBD1 matching 8 bases. Germline CDR1 and CDR2: MNHEY and SMNVEV (reference sequence). The CDR3 is 16 residues long. The V segment lost 5 bases and the J segment 0 bases; nucleotides outside the gene matches: 8. This CDR3 is CASSPIWTGMNTEAFF. The CDR3 DNA sequence: TGTGCCAGCAGTCCAATATGGACAGGGATGAACACTGAAGCTTTCTTT.

This clone was counted a single time. The chain recombines TRBV18 with TRBJ1-6; D gene unclear. Trimming took off 6 bases at V and 7 bases at J, with 10 bases between the two ends. Germline values: CDR1 KGHSH, CDR2 LQKENI. This CDR3 comprises 13 residues. CDR3: CASSEFRNSPLHF. CDR3 sequence (DNA): TGTGCCAGCTCGGAATTCAGGAATTCACCCCTCCACTTT. Full variable domain (missing parts from reference TRBV18 and TRBJ1-6): NAGVMQNPRHLVRRRGQEARLRCSPMKGHSHVYWYRQLPEEGLKFMVYLQKENIIDESGMPKERFSAEFPKEGPSILRIQQVVRGDSAAYFCASSEFRNSPLHFGNGTRLTVT.

The chain carries TRBV5-1 and TRBJ2-7, with TRBD2 identical over 11 bases. The V segment lost 2 bases and the J segment 3 bases; nucleotides outside the gene matches: 4. Germline V CDR1 and CDR2: SGHRS, YFSETQ. The CDR3 covers 15 residues. The CDR3 reads CASSFLAGGVYEQYF. The CDR3 region has the DNA TGCGCCAGCAGCTTTTTAGCGGGAGGGGTCTACGAGCAGTACTTC.

The chain combines TRBV3-1 (or the pseudogene TRBV3-2) with TRBJ2-1, with TRBD2 as a possible D gene (5 bases). The CDR3 runs to 14 residues. V was cut by 4 bases and J by 7 bases, with 14 bases left in between. CDR1 is LGHDT and CDR2 is YNNKEL in the germline V gene (reference sequence). In DNA, the CDR3 is TGTGCCAGCAGCCCGAAACTAGGGAAGAATGAGCAGTTCTTC. Its translation is CASSPKLGKNEQFF.

This chain joins TRBV7-8 and TRBJ1-1; 8 bases are a match to TRBD1. Germline CDR1 SGHVS, CDR2 FQNEAQ. The J segment lost 5 bases and the V segment lost 3 bases, leaving 14 bases of the junction unmatched. The CDR3 runs 17 residues. DNA of the CDR3: TGTGCCAGCAGCTTTCCTAGGCGGGCAGGGGGCCGGACTGAAGCTTTCTTT. Its protein product is CASSFPRRAGGRTEAFF.

With respect to this clone: At one boundary the junction diverges from the germline segment, which might be a read error. The V and J genes are TRBV7-8 and TRBJ1-2; the match to TRBD1 covers 9 bases. Per germline, CDR1 SGHVS and CDR2 FQNEAQ. This CDR3 region has 15 residues. The CDR3 spells CASGLDRGSRYGYTF. The CDR3, as DNA: TGTGCCAGCGGCTTGGACAGGGGAAGTCGGTATGGCTACACCTTC.

CDR3 coding DNA: TGTGCCAGCTCACCAGAAAGGAGTGGACAGTTCTTC. It specifies CASSPERSGQFF. The rearrangement uses TRBV18 and TRBJ2-1; D not resolved. V lost 2 bases and J lost 13, with 12 bases in between. The length of the CDR3 is 12 residues. Germline V CDR1 and CDR2: KGHSH, LQKENI. The whole variable domain, remainder taken from reference TRBV18 and TRBJ2-1, is NAGVMQNPRHLVRRRGQEARLRCSPMKGHSHVYWYRQLPEEGLKFMVYLQKENIIDESGMPKERFSAEFPKEGPSILRIQQVVRGDSAAYFCASSPERSGQFFGPGTRLTVL.

V usage is TRBV9 and J usage is TRBJ2-1; D is perhaps TRBD2 (6 bases). This CDR3 has 16 residues. From germline, CDR1 is SGDLS and CDR2 YYNGEE. The ends were cut back, 0 bases at V and 1 base at J, with 11 bases in the middle. The CDR3 here is CASSVDGGLSYNEQFF. In DNA, the CDR3 is TGTGCCAGCAGCGTAGACGGGGGACTTTCCTACAATGAGCAGTTCTTC.

The CDR3 DNA reads as TGTGCCATCAGTGGGTGGACAGGGGGGCGGAATGGCTACACCTTC. It yields the protein CAISGWTGGRNGYTF. The chain employs TRBV10-3 and TRBJ1-2; 10 bases align to TRBD1. Trimming removed 4 bases from V and 6 bases from J; junction bases left unmatched: 8. This CDR3 region has 15 residues. Germline lookup yields CDR1 ENHRY and CDR2 SYGVKD.

The CDR3: CASRGEGSRYEQYF. The CDR3 DNA reads TGTGCCAGTAGGGGGGAGGGATCTCGGTACGAGCAGTACTTC. V is TRBV28 and J is TRBJ2-7; tentative D call: TRBD2 (7 bases). Germline loops: CDR1 MDHEN, CDR2 SYDVKM. V lost 9 bases, J lost 4 bases, and 19 bases lay in between. The CDR3 is 14 amino acids. Drawing the rest from reference TRBV28 and TRBJ2-7, the complete variable domain is DVKVTQSSRYLVKRTGEKVFLECVQDMDHENMFWYRQDPGLGLRLIYFSYDVKMKEKGDIPEGYSVSREKKERFSLILESASTNQTSMYLCASRGEGSRYEQYFGPGTRLTVT.

This chain uses TRBV5-6 with TRBJ1-2, with 8 bases matching TRBD1. From germline, CDR1 is SGHDT and CDR2 YYEEEE. The CDR3 runs 15 residues. J was trimmed by 5 bases and V by 0 bases; bases with no gene match: 6. The CDR3 bases are TGTGCCAGCAGCTTGGCGGTGACAGGGGCTTATGGCTACACCTTC. Protein: CASSLAVTGAYGYTF.

The gene calls are TRBV6-5 and TRBJ2-5; perhaps TRBD1 as D (5 bases). The ends were cut back, 6 bases at V and 1 base at J, with 15 bases in the middle. The length of the CDR3 is 15 residues. Germline V CDR1 and CDR2: MNHEY, SVGAGI. The CDR3 reads CASRPTRQPQETQYF. For the CDR3, the DNA is TGTGCCAGCAGGCCCACCCGACAGCCCCAAGAGACCCAGTACTTC.

The chain recombines TRBV5-1 with TRBJ2-7, with D tentatively TRBD2 (7 bases). From germline, CDR1 is SGHRS and CDR2 YFSETQ. Trimming removed 3 bases from V and 4 bases from J, with 20 bases in between. This CDR3 contains 16 residues. The CDR3 sequence is CASSSGLGGARYEQYF. The CDR3 bases are TGCGCCAGCAGCTCCGGCCTGGGGGGGGCTCGATACGAGCAGTACTTC.

The rearrangement links TRBV6-5 to TRBJ1-6; the match to TRBD1 covers 9 bases. The length of the CDR3 is 16 residues. Germline V lookup: CDR1 MNHEY, CDR2 SVGAGI. The V and J ends lost 0 bases and 10 bases, in that order; junction bases with no gene match: 7. In nucleotides, the CDR3 is TGTGCCAGCAGTTACTCGTGGGGACAGGGTAGCTCACCCCTCCACTTT. This gives the protein CASSYSWGQGSSPLHF.

The rearrangement uses TRBV3-1 (or the pseudogene TRBV3-2) and TRBJ1-2; D is undetermined. Trimming shortened V by 2 bases and J by 6 bases, and 4 bases separated the two germline ends. Germline assignment: CDR1 LGHDT and CDR2 YNNKEL (reference sequence). The length of the CDR3 is 11 residues. CDR3 sequence: CASSQRDGYTF. Written as DNA, the CDR3 is TGTGCCAGCAGCCAACGAGATGGCTACACCTTC.

The CDR3 region has the DNA TGTGCCAGCAGTGAATCCGGCCTAGCGGTAGCCAAAAACATTCAGTACTTC. This codes for CASSESGLAVAKNIQYF. V gene TRBV25-1 combines with J gene TRBJ2-4; 7 bases map to TRBD2. The CDR3 covers 17 residues. Germline-derived CDR1 and CDR2 are MGHDK and SYGVNS. V shed 1 base, J shed 0 bases, and the junction held 6 bases outside the gene matches.

The chain uses TRBV19 and TRBJ1-2; possibly TRBD1 for D (5 bases). Germline CDR1 is LNHDA and CDR2 is SQIVND (reference sequence). The V end lost 5 bases, the J end lost 8 bases, and 18 bases lay between the germline ends. The CDR3 length is 14 residues. CDR3 residues: CASSYWAGWSGYTF. The CDR3 DNA reads as TGTGCCAGTAGTTACTGGGCAGGGTGGAGCGGCTACACCTTC.

The genes are TRBV24-1 and TRBJ1-4; TRBD1 matches 8 bases. From germline, CDR1 is KGHDR and CDR2 SFDVKD. The CDR3 runs to 15 residues. Trimming at V came to 4 bases and at J to 7 bases, leaving 7 bases not matched to a gene. CDR3 nucleotides: TGTGCCACCAGTGAATGGACAGGGCGGGGTGAAAAACTGTTTTTT. Protein sequence: CATSEWTGRGEKLFF.

The CDR3 loop is CASRLLAGRETQYF. In DNA form, the CDR3 reads TGTGCCAGCAGACTTCTAGCGGGAAGGGAGACCCAGTACTTC. V usage is TRBV2 and J usage is TRBJ2-5, with TRBD2 matching 9 bases. With V trimmed by 6 bases and J by 5 bases, 7 bases remained unmatched. The CDR3 extends over 14 amino acids. The germline CDR1 and CDR2 sequences are SNHLY and FYNNEI.